These 25 T cell receptor beta chains originate from one sample sequenced in a study of CD8+ T cells in alopecia areata (dated by TCRdb to between 2017 and 2018). Libraries were prepared through the immunoSEQ multiplex PCR assay. RNA was extracted from all samples and reverse transcribed into cDNA as template for TCR sequencing. Held by TCRdb, this immuneACCESS table contains in-frame sequences only and omits some clones. Under half of the omission traces to an unresolved V gene where checked; the cause of the rest is unknown. Here the sample has hundreds of thousands of clones; less than 80% occur a single time. Of the sample, 1% to 1.5% is held by the ten largest clones. The sample's time point label is to be understood as: baseline before oral tofacitinib. This specimen consisted of CD4+ T cells sorted from blood, obtained at week 0. The receptors originated from a human donor with alopecia areata.

CDR3 sequence (DNA): TGTGCCAGCAGCTTAACCGCGGTCGGGTACAATGAGCAGTTCTTC. Protein product: CASSLTAVGYNEQFF. The rearrangement links TRBV7-2 to TRBJ2-1, with D unclear. This CDR3 contains 15 residues. V was clipped by 2 bases and J by 4 bases, with 12 bases between them. The germline gives CDR1 SGHTA, CDR2 FQGNSA. Drawing the rest from reference TRBV7-2 and TRBJ2-1, the complete variable domain is GAGVSQSPSNKVTEKGKDVELRCDPISGHTALYWYRQSLGQGLEFLIYFQGNSAPDKSGLPSDRFSAERTGGSVSTLTIQRTQQEDSAVYLCASSLTAVGYNEQFFGPGTRLTVL.

The gene calls are TRBV30 and TRBJ2-3; D not resolved. Germline CDR1 reads GTSNPN; CDR2 reads SVGIG (reference sequence). The CDR3 totals 12 residues. V dropped 5 bases and J dropped 9 bases, with 15 bases sitting between them. As DNA, the CDR3 is TGTGCCTGGGTGGCGGATACCCTAACGCAGTATTTT. Amino acid sequence: CAWVADTLTQYF.

V and J are TRBV25-1 and TRBJ2-7; TRBD1 matches 8 bases. The germline V gene encodes CDR1 MGHDK and CDR2 SYGVNS. Trimming removed 4 bases from V and 5 bases from J; junction bases left unmatched: 4. The CDR3 length is 13 residues. CDR3 coding DNA: TGTGCCAGCAGTGGACAGGGGTTCGACGAGCAGTACTTC. It yields the protein CASSGQGFDEQYF.

The chain couples TRBV29-1 to TRBJ1-2; 8 bases map to TRBD1. Germline lookup yields CDR1 SQVTM and CDR2 ANQGSEA. CDR3 size: 12 residues. Trimming removed 3 bases from V and 8 bases from J; junction bases left unmatched: 5. The CDR3 sequence is CSVDPGQGGYTF. CDR3 nucleotide sequence: TGCAGCGTTGATCCCGGACAGGGCGGCTACACCTTC.

The gene calls are TRBV4-3 and TRBJ1-2; 12 bases match TRBD1. The CDR3 spans 15 residues. The V and J ends lost 5 bases and 7 bases, in that order; junction bases with no gene match: 8. The germline CDR1 and CDR2 sequences are LGHNA and YSLEER. The DNA for the CDR3 is TGCGCCAGCAGCTCGCCGGGACAGGGGGCTGGTGGCTACACCTTC. It codes for CASSSPGQGAGGYTF.

This clone has just a few counts. V and J are TRBV6-5 and TRBJ1-1; D is possibly TRBD1 (5 bases). The germline V and J ends were trimmed by 4 bases and 4 bases, with 10 bases remaining between them. Germline V gene data show CDR1 as MNHEY and CDR2 as SVGAGI. The CDR3 contains 13 residues. CDR3 in amino acids: CASSFQGSTEAFF. The CDR3 region has the DNA TGTGCCAGCAGTTTCCAGGGTAGCACTGAAGCTTTCTTT.

The J gene is TRBJ1-2, the V gene TRBV29-1, with a tentative D call TRBD1 (5 bases). This CDR3 has 13 residues. CDR1 is SQVTM and CDR2 is ANQGSEA in the germline V gene. Trimming cost V 5 bases and J 0 bases, with 10 bases left between them. This CDR3 is CSVSQVANYGYTF. CDR3 nucleotide sequence: TGCAGCGTTTCACAGGTAGCTAACTATGGCTACACCTTC.

The chain recombines TRBV6-5 with TRBJ1-2, with TRBD1 matching over 7 bases. J was trimmed by 4 bases and V by 6 bases; bases with no gene match: 5. Per germline, CDR1 MNHEY and CDR2 SVGAGI. This CDR3 has 13 amino acids. The CDR3 bases are TGTGCCAGCAGCCGCGGGACAGCCTATGGCTACACCTTC. This codes for CASSRGTAYGYTF.

V usage is TRBV6-6 and J usage is TRBJ1-2; D possibly corresponds to TRBD1 (6 bases). The CDR3 totals 13 residues. V gave up 6 bases and J gave up 8 bases, with 16 bases separating them. The V gene's germline CDR1 is MNHNY and CDR2 SVGAGI (reference sequence). The CDR3 protein is CASSDLGGRGYTF. In DNA, the CDR3 is TGTGCCAGCAGCGACCTGGGGGGGCGAGGCTACACCTTC.

The sample holds a few counts of this clone. CDR3 protein: CSVRAGHVADTQYF. In DNA, the CDR3 is TGCAGCGTGCGAGCGGGGCACGTGGCAGATACGCAGTATTTT. The chain recombines TRBV29-1 with TRBJ2-3; the match to TRBD2 covers 7 bases. After removal of 6 bases from V and 4 bases from J, the junction contained 10 bases not matched to a gene. Germline V CDR1 and CDR2: SQVTM, ANQGSEA. CDR3 size: 14 residues.

The chain joins TRBV29-1 to TRBJ2-5, with D possibly being TRBD2 (5 bases). Trimming took off 6 bases at V and 5 bases at J, with 13 bases between the two ends. This CDR3 comprises 12 residues. Germline-derived CDR1 and CDR2 are SQVTM and ANQGSEA. The CDR3 DNA reads TGCAGCGTGGCTCCGTGGGAGGAGACCCAGTACTTC. It encodes CSVAPWEETQYF. The entire variable domain, with the rest obtained from reference TRBV29-1 and TRBJ2-5, is as follows: SAVISQKPSRDICQRGTSLTIQCQVDSQVTMMFWYRQQPGQSLTLIATANQGSEATYESGFVIDKFPISRPNLTFSTLTVSNMSPEDSSIYLCSVAPWEETQYFGPGTRLLVL.

This clone has a handful of counts. The CDR3 sequence is CSAAPGGSYEQYF. For the CDR3, the DNA is TGCAGCGCGGCGCCAGGTGGGTCCTACGAGCAGTACTTC. V is TRBV29-1 and J is TRBJ2-7; D not resolved. Between the trimmed V and J ends, which lost 7 bases and 1 base, there was a span of 14 bases. In germline, CDR1 is SQVTM, CDR2 ANQGSEA. The CDR3 consists of 13 residues.

J is TRBJ2-7 and V is TRBV4-3, with D possibly matching TRBD1 (5 bases). This CDR3 contains 14 residues. V lost 4 bases and J lost 6, with 16 bases in between. The germline V gene has CDR1 LGHNA and CDR2 YSLEER. The DNA for the CDR3 is TGCGCCAGCAGCCTTCATCAGGGTACAGGCGAGCAGTACTTC. Its protein product is CASSLHQGTGEQYF.

The V and J genes are TRBV29-1 and TRBJ2-5, with D unclear. The CDR3 consists of 12 residues. The V end was cut by 7 bases, the J end by 5 bases, with 14 bases between. In germline, CDR1 is SQVTM, CDR2 ANQGSEA. The CDR3 sequence is CSGLSSGETQYF. The DNA for the CDR3 is TGCAGCGGGTTGAGTAGTGGGGAGACCCAGTACTTC.

The genes are TRBV6-5 and TRBJ2-7; 12 bases align to TRBD2. Per the germline V gene, CDR1 is MNHEY and CDR2 is SVGAGI. V lost 5 bases and J lost 6; bases outside the gene matches: 5. The CDR3 has 14 amino acids. In nucleotides, the CDR3 is TGTGCCAGCAGTAAGACTAGCGGGGGTTTCGAGCAGTACTTC. It is translated as CASSKTSGGFEQYF.

This clone was seen only once. The V and J genes are TRBV7-2 and TRBJ2-3, with TRBD1 matching over 8 bases. CDR1 is SGHTA, CDR2 FQGNSA, per germline. The CDR3 has 18 residues. After removal of 1 base from V and 4 bases from J, the junction contained 13 bases not matched to a gene. CDR3 bases: TGTGCCAGCAGCTTAGTTCGCTTGGCAGGGGGCAGGTCAGATACGCAGTATTTT. Encoded protein: CASSLVRLAGGRSDTQYF. Full variable domain (remainder filled in from reference TRBV7-2 and TRBJ2-3): GAGVSQSPSNKVTEKGKDVELRCDPISGHTALYWYRQSLGQGLEFLIYFQGNSAPDKSGLPSDRFSAERTGGSVSTLTIQRTQQEDSAVYLCASSLVRLAGGRSDTQYFGPGTRLTVL.

The rearrangement links TRBV5-1 to TRBJ1-2; D call uncertain. Germline-derived CDR1 and CDR2 are SGHRS and YFSETQ. Deletions cut 4 bases from V and 4 bases from J, with 17 bases between. This CDR3 spans 15 amino acids. The CDR3 DNA follows: TGCGCCAGCAGCGCCCACGGGGTGGTAGGCTATGGCTACACCTTC. This gives the protein CASSAHGVVGYGYTF.

The CDR3 region has the DNA TGTGCCAGCAGTGAAGCGTCCATGCCTAACTATGGCTACACCTTC. This codes for CASSEASMPNYGYTF. This chain links TRBV2 with TRBJ1-2; D not certain. The CDR3 is 15 residues long. The germline gives CDR1 SNHLY, CDR2 FYNNEI. V was trimmed by 0 bases and J by 0 bases, leaving 8 bases between them.

The V and J genes are TRBV4-3 and TRBJ2-7, with 10 bases matching TRBD1. The ends lost 4 bases at V and 5 bases at J; junction bases unmatched: 8. The CDR3 spans 15 residues. The germline V gene has CDR1 LGHNA and CDR2 YSLEER. CDR3 amino acids: CASSRTGQGTHEQYF. The CDR3 DNA reads as TGCGCCAGCAGCCGCACGGGACAGGGGACCCACGAGCAGTACTTC.

V and J are TRBV6-1 and TRBJ1-5; D unresolved. The CDR3 totals 12 residues. Germline-derived CDR1 and CDR2 are MNHNS and SASEGT. Between the trimmed V and J ends, which lost 6 bases and 1 base, there was a span of 4 bases. CDR3 nucleotides: TGTGCCAGCAGGGACAGCAATCAGCCCCAGCATTTT. This codes for CASRDSNQPQHF.

The V gene is TRBV11-2, the J gene TRBJ1-2, with TRBD1 as a possible D gene (5 bases). The CDR3 has 13 amino acids. V was trimmed by 4 bases and J by 2 bases, leaving 8 bases between them. Germline V lookup: CDR1 SGHAT, CDR2 FQNNGV. The CDR3 spells CASSSGTNYGYTF. The CDR3 region has the DNA TGTGCCAGCAGCTCCGGGACGAACTATGGCTACACCTTC.

V is TRBV30 and J is TRBJ1-6, with D possibly TRBD1 on 5 matching bases. CDR1 and CDR2 (germline): GTSNPN, SVGIG (reference sequence). V was pared by 0 bases and J by 5 bases, with 17 bases between. The CDR3 loop spans 17 amino acids. In nucleotides, the CDR3 is TGTGCCTGGAGTGTACGGTGGTCGGGGGGTAATAATTCACCCCTCCACTTT. Protein product: CAWSVRWSGGNNSPLHF.

V and J are TRBV6-6 and TRBJ2-6, with D perhaps TRBD2 (7 bases). Germline CDR1 is MNHNY and CDR2 is SVGAGI (reference sequence). CDR3 length: 15 residues. V dropped 7 bases and J dropped 2 bases, with 12 bases sitting between them. In DNA, the CDR3 is TGTGCCAGCACCCGGGGGGCGGCTGGGGCCAACGTCCTGACTTTC. Its translation is CASTRGAAGANVLTF.

This sequence joins TRBV18 and TRBJ1-3; D is unresolved. The CDR3 length is 12 residues. Germline assignment: CDR1 KGHSH and CDR2 LQKENI. V was trimmed by 6 bases and J by 6 bases, leaving 9 bases between them. The CDR3: CASSPDQNTIYF. The CDR3 DNA sequence: TGTGCCAGCTCTCCTGATCAAAACACCATATATTTT.

This rearrangement joins TRBV29-1 to TRBJ1-4, with TRBD1 identical over 7 bases. The CDR3 has 13 amino acids. Trimming took 8 bases from V and 10 from J; bases not matched to a gene: 13. The germline gives CDR1 SQVTM, CDR2 ANQGSEA. Written as DNA, the CDR3 is TGCAGCTCAATGACAGGGAGCTCCGGAAAACTGTTTTTT. Its translation: CSSMTGSSGKLFF.